The 24 T cell receptor beta chains below were found in one sample sequenced in a study of T cell repertoires in aging, cancer and after chemotherapy. The template was genomic DNA from peripheral blood, not RNA. A mixed TRB-A/B primer pool amplified rearranged TRB by multiplex touch-down PCR. TCRdb reanalysed the multiplex PCR reads using MiXCR and keeps one entry per CDR3 protein. The data contain some 8,000 distinct CDR3 sequences, about 29% of them seen just once; the ten biggest clones take up over 8.5%. Sequencing was carried out using blood. All receptors come from a human donor in good health.

This clonotype has a single count. The J gene is TRBJ2-5, the V gene TRBV30, with D hard to call. Germline CDR1 GTSNPN, CDR2 SVGIG (reference sequence). This CDR3 comprises 14 residues. V was cut by 3 bases and J by 1 base, with 12 bases left in between. The CDR3 protein is CAWSHPRTQETQYF. CDR3 sequence (DNA): TGTGCCTGGAGCCACCCCCGGACCCAAGAGACCCAGTACTTC.

The J gene is TRBJ2-3, the V gene TRBV11-2, with D uncertain. CDR1 and CDR2 from the germline V gene are SGHAT and FQNNGV. Trimming removed 5 bases from V and 3 bases from J, with 3 bases in between. The CDR3 spans 11 residues. The CDR3 protein is CASSRTDTQYF. The DNA for the CDR3 is TGTGCCAGCAGCCGGACAGATACGCAGTATTTT.

This clonotype appeared a single time. The chain is built from TRBV7-9 and TRBJ2-2; either TRBD1 or TRBD2 may fit D (6 bases each). Between the trimmed V and J ends, which lost 7 bases and 3 bases, there was a span of 18 bases. In germline, CDR1 is SEHNR, CDR2 FQNEAQ (reference sequence). This CDR3 is built from 16 residues. The CDR3: CASTPLGGSDTGELFF. The DNA of the CDR3 is TGTGCCAGCACCCCCTTAGGGGGGTCGGACACCGGGGAGCTGTTTTTT.

Sample share makes this clonotype medium-sized (0.01 to 0.1%). The V gene is TRBV29-1, the J gene TRBJ2-7; D not resolved. CDR3 length equals 12 residues. The V end lost 2 bases, the J end lost 4 bases, and 9 bases lay between the germline ends. CDR1 and CDR2 from the germline V gene are SQVTM and ANQGSEA. DNA for the CDR3: TGCAGCGTTGAACTAACGGATTACGAGCAGTACTTC. This codes for CSVELTDYEQYF.

This clonotype showed up just a few times. The CDR3, as DNA: TGTGCCAGTAGTATTTGGAGAAGGAATCAGCCCCAGCATTTT. Encoded protein: CASSIWRRNQPQHF. The gene calls are TRBV19 and TRBJ1-5; no firm D call. CDR1 is LNHDA, CDR2 SQIVND, per germline (reference sequence). Deletions cut 3 bases from V and 4 bases from J, with 10 bases between. This CDR3 comprises 14 residues.

The chain joins TRBV11-2 to TRBJ1-1; TRBD1 matches 8 bases. Germline V gives CDR1 SGHAT, CDR2 FQNNGV. CDR3 length: 14 amino acids. Trimming removed 4 bases from V and 3 bases from J; junction bases left unmatched: 4. The chain's CDR3 is CASSSQGQDTEAFF. The CDR3 DNA reads TGTGCCAGCAGCTCCCAGGGACAGGACACTGAAGCTTTCTTT.

The chain is built from TRBV7-9 and TRBJ2-2; TRBD2 matches at 13 bases. Germline V lookup: CDR1 SEHNR, CDR2 FQNEAQ (reference sequence). This CDR3 contains 17 residues. J was trimmed by 2 bases and V by 6 bases; bases with no gene match: 6. The chain's CDR3 is CASRSGLAGINTGELFF. The DNA for the CDR3 is TGTGCCAGCAGGTCGGGACTAGCGGGGATAAACACCGGGGAGCTGTTTTTT.

V gene TRBV27 combines with J gene TRBJ2-7; 10 bases agree with TRBD1. V trimming: 2 bases; J trimming: 2 bases; junction bases outside the gene matches: 3. The CDR3 is 15 residues long. Germline V gene data show CDR1 as MNHEY and CDR2 as SMNVEV (reference sequence). The CDR3 here is CASSLGTGETYEQYF. CDR3 DNA: TGTGCCAGCAGTTTAGGGACAGGGGAAACCTACGAGCAGTACTTC.

The chain carries TRBV6-2 or TRBV6-3 and TRBJ2-1, with TRBD2 identical over 11 bases. Trimming removed 2 bases from V and 7 bases from J; junction bases left unmatched: 4. Germline CDR1 is MNHEY and CDR2 is SVGEGT. The CDR3 runs to 15 residues. The chain's CDR3 is CASSYVSSGGNEQFF. Here the CDR3 DNA reads TGTGCCAGCAGTTACGTGTCTAGCGGGGGGAATGAGCAGTTCTTC.

In this sample, this clonotype turned up a few times. V is TRBV6-5 and J is TRBJ2-1, with D possibly being TRBD1 or TRBD2 (5 bases each). Germline-derived CDR1 and CDR2 are MNHEY and SVGAGI. This CDR3 contains 16 residues. The V gene lost 5 bases and the J gene lost 0 bases, with 14 bases spanning the gap. The chain's CDR3 is CASSTGRTSSYNEQFF. CDR3 nucleotide sequence: TGTGCCAGCAGTACGGGACGGACGAGCTCCTACAATGAGCAGTTCTTC.

The table lists this clonotype with a count of one. This chain uses TRBV27 with TRBJ1-2; 7 nucleotides align to TRBD1. V trimming: 5 bases; J trimming: 8 bases; junction bases outside the gene matches: 8. The CDR3 covers 13 residues. Germline CDR1 MNHEY, CDR2 SMNVEV (reference sequence). CDR3 region: CASSGGTAPGYTF. In DNA form, the CDR3 reads TGTGCCAGCAGTGGTGGGACAGCCCCCGGCTACACCTTC.

This clonotype has a handful of counts. This chain links TRBV11-1 with TRBJ2-7; D unclear. Germline CDR1 is SGHAT and CDR2 is FQDESV (reference sequence). V dropped 3 bases and J dropped 6 bases, with 18 bases sitting between them. This CDR3 contains 15 residues. CDR3 coding DNA: TGTGCCAGCAGCTTCTCCTTATTAGTCGTTGGCGAGCAGTACTTC. Translation: CASSFSLLVVGEQYF.

The chain combines TRBV29-1 with TRBJ1-3; D perhaps matches TRBD1 (5 bases). The CDR3 is made up of 16 amino acids. Germline-derived CDR1 and CDR2 are SQVTM and ANQGSEA. Trimming left V 2 bases short and J 0 bases short, with 14 bases between. Here the CDR3 reads CSVEMGRDLSGNTIYF. The CDR3 DNA reads TGCAGCGTTGAAATGGGCAGGGATCTCTCTGGAAACACCATATATTTT.

The chain couples TRBV6-6 to TRBJ1-1; D unresolved. V lost 5 bases and J lost 4, with 14 bases in between. The CDR3 spans 14 residues. Per the germline V gene, CDR1 is MNHNY and CDR2 is SVGAGI (reference sequence). The CDR3 region is CASSEAKAGTEAFF. CDR3 nucleotide sequence: TGTGCCAGCAGTGAAGCGAAGGCTGGCACTGAAGCTTTCTTT.

The J gene is TRBJ1-6, the V gene TRBV18, with unresolved D. V lost 3 bases and J lost 8, with 8 bases in between. CDR3 length: 13 amino acids. Germline CDR1 reads KGHSH; CDR2 reads LQKENI. The CDR3 here is CASSPGFDSPLHF. The CDR3 DNA reads TGTGCCAGCTCACCGGGCTTTGATTCACCCCTCCACTTT.

The chain joins TRBV12-3 or TRBV12-4 to TRBJ2-1, with D perhaps TRBD2 (6 bases). The CDR3 is 13 amino acids. The germline V and J ends were trimmed by 6 bases and 6 bases, with 12 bases remaining between them. The CDR3 reads CASSIGGPNEQFF. The CDR3, as DNA: TGTGCCAGCAGCATCGGGGGTCCCAATGAGCAGTTCTTC.

The chain carries TRBV24-1 and TRBJ2-6; 7 bases fit TRBD1. V shed 9 bases and J 4 bases; nucleotides not matched to a gene: 8. The CDR3 consists of 15 residues. Germline lookup yields CDR1 KGHDR and CDR2 SFDVKD. The DNA for the CDR3 is TGTGCCACCGAGTCAACAGGGGACGGGGCCAACGTCCTGACTTTC. Amino acids: CATESTGDGANVLTF.

In its sample, this clonotype was seen a few times. This chain uses TRBV19 with TRBJ2-7, with TRBD2 as a possible D gene (7 bases). V lost 5 bases and J 2 bases, leaving 13 bases between the germline ends. Germline V CDR1 and CDR2: LNHDA, SQIVND (reference sequence). The CDR3 totals 14 residues. CDR3 amino acids: CASSEAGATYEQYF. Written as DNA, the CDR3 is TGTGCCAGTAGTGAGGCGGGGGCGACCTACGAGCAGTACTTC. Together with reference TRBV19 and TRBJ2-7, the CDR3 gives the full variable domain: DGGITQSPKYLFRKEGQNVTLSCEQNLNHDAMYWYRQDPGQGLRLIYYSQIVNDFQKGDIAEGYSVSREKKESFPLTVTSAQKNPTAFYLCASSEAGATYEQYFGPGTRLTVT.

J is TRBJ2-3 and V is TRBV5-4; possibly TRBD2 for D (6 bases). The germline V gene has CDR1 SGHNT and CDR2 YYREEE (reference sequence). The CDR3 spans 15 residues. Trimming took off 4 bases at V and 0 bases at J, with 12 bases between the two ends. The CDR3 spells CASSSWEASTDTQYF. The CDR3 DNA reads TGTGCCAGCAGCAGTTGGGAGGCTAGCACAGATACGCAGTATTTT.

This clonotype occurred a few times. Relative to the germline gene, one junction end is altered; a read error may explain this. The chain recombines TRBV2 with TRBJ2-3; TRBD1 is a possible D gene (5 bases). Germline CDR1 is SNHLY and CDR2 is FYNNEI. The CDR3 runs to 14 residues. This CDR3 reads CASSKAGFADTQYF. The CDR3 DNA reads TGTGCCAGCAGTAAAGCAGGGTTTGCAGATACGCAGTATTTT.

The CDR3 nucleotides are TGTGCCACCAGCCCCGGGACAGGGGGCCTGGACGAGCAGTACTTC. Amino acids: CATSPGTGGLDEQYF. The V gene is TRBV15, the J gene TRBJ2-7; TRBD1 aligns across 12 bases. Germline loops: CDR1 LNHNV, CDR2 YYDKDF (reference sequence). This CDR3 comprises 15 residues. V trimming: 5 bases; J trimming: 5 bases; junction bases outside the gene matches: 7.

This clonotype is medium-sized by share. This chain links TRBV29-1 with TRBJ1-5; D perhaps matches TRBD1 (5 bases). Per germline, CDR1 SQVTM and CDR2 ANQGSEA. Trimming took 5 bases from V and 2 from J, leaving 10 bases between them. This CDR3 is 13 amino acids long. The CDR3 loop is CSVQGGGNQPQHF. The CDR3 coding sequence is TGCAGCGTTCAGGGCGGCGGCAATCAGCCCCAGCATTTT.

As concerns this clonotype: This may be a read error: a much more frequent sequence differs by one nucleotide. This rearrangement joins TRBV29-1 to TRBJ1-1, with a possible D match to TRBD1 (6 bases). The CDR3 runs to 13 residues. Germline-derived CDR1 and CDR2 are SQVTM and ANQGSEA. Deletions cut 5 bases from V and 6 bases from J, with 16 bases between. The CDR3 region is CSVWSGQNAEAFF. CDR3 in DNA: TGCAGCGTTTGGTCGGGACAAAACGCTGAAGCTTTCTTT. Using reference TRBV29-1 and TRBJ1-1 for the parts outside the CDR3, the full variable domain is SAVISQKPSRDICQRGTSLTIQCQVDSQVTMMFWYRQQPGQSLTLIATANQGSEATYESGFVIDKFPISRPNLTFSTLTVSNMSPEDSSIYLCSVWSGQNAEAFFGQGTRLTVV.

This clonotype has only a few counts. The genes are TRBV5-6 and TRBJ2-1; D unresolved. V shed 0 bases and J shed 7 bases, with 14 bases lying between them. Looked up from germline, CDR1 is SGHDT and CDR2 is YYEEEE. The CDR3 spans 15 residues. CDR3 DNA: TGTGCCAGCAGCTTGGGGAGTTCACCACGAAATGAGCAGTTCTTC. This encodes CASSLGSSPRNEQFF.